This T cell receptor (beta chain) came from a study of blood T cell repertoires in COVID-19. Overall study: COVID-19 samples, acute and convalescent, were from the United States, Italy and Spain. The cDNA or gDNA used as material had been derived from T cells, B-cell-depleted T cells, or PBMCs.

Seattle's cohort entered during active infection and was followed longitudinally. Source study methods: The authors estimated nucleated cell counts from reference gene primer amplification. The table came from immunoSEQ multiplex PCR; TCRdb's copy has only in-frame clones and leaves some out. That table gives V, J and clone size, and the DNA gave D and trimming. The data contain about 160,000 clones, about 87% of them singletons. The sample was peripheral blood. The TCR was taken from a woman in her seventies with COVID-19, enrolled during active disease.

This CDR3 reads CASSYRQTLNTEAFF. The CDR3 DNA is TGTGCCAGCAGTTACCGACAGACCCTGAACACTGAAGCTTTCTTT. J is TRBJ1-1 and V is TRBV27; D might be TRBD1 (5 bases). The V gene's germline CDR1 is MNHEY and CDR2 SMNVEV (reference sequence). V lost 4 bases and J lost 0, with 12 bases in between. CDR3 length: 15 residues.